The 15 T cell receptor beta chains below were found in one sample sequenced in a study of T cell clones after liver transplantation (dated 2019 in TCRdb). The library relied on the immunoSEQ multiplex PCR assay. Sourced from immuneACCESS, this table was stored by TCRdb with only in-frame sequences that have V and J called. A share of the clones is absent; for the studies checked, an unresolved V gene accounts for under half, and the remainder has no known explanation. Recorded for this sample are tens of thousands of clones; roughly three quarters of them occurred a single time. Of the sample, around 9.1% is held by the ten largest clones. The specimen comprised CD4+ T cells from blood, sampled at the 22-month timepoint. The receptors shown here come from a human patient who received a liver transplant. Some T cells seen after a transplant may have their origin in the graft donor.

The V call is TRBV4-1, the J call TRBJ2-3; tentative D call: TRBD2 (5 bases). Germline V gives CDR1 MGHRA, CDR2 YSYEKL. CDR3 length equals 18 residues. V was pared by 0 bases and J by 1 base, with 17 bases between. CDR3 sequence (DNA): TGCGCCAGCAGCCAAGACCGGGGTAAGGGTTTGCGCACAGATACGCAGTATTTT. Its protein is CASSQDRGKGLRTDTQYF.

The chain uses TRBV9 and TRBJ2-4, with D tentatively TRBD2 (5 bases). CDR3 length: 20 amino acids. Germline CDR1 is SGDLS and CDR2 is YYNGEE. The V and J ends lost 4 bases and 1 base respectively, with 27 bases between them. In DNA, the CDR3 is TGTGCCAGCAGCCCAGCCCGGGGAAGAGAAAGTAGTGAGGCCAAAAACATTCAGTACTTC. It specifies CASSPARGRESSEAKNIQYF.

This clone was seen a handful of times. The V call is TRBV4-1, the J call TRBJ1-2; D is ambiguous. The CDR3 covers 14 residues. The V and J ends lost 4 bases and 8 bases respectively, with 17 bases between them. Germline loops: CDR1 MGHRA, CDR2 YSYEKL. The CDR3: CASSPPQGELGYTF. Here the CDR3 DNA reads TGCGCCAGCAGCCCCCCCCAAGGAGAGTTGGGCTACACCTTC.

This clone was seen only once. CDR3 nucleotide sequence: TGTGCCAGCAGCTCCCGGACAGGTTCCTACGAGCAGTACTTC. Protein: CASSSRTGSYEQYF. The rearrangement uses TRBV5-4 and TRBJ2-7; TRBD1 matches 7 bases. Trimming took 3 bases from V and 1 from J; bases not matched to a gene: 4. The CDR3 covers 14 residues. Germline values: CDR1 SGHNT, CDR2 YYREEE (reference sequence).

This clone appeared once. The chain combines TRBV5-4 with TRBJ1-6; D is ambiguous. The germline V gene encodes CDR1 SGHNT and CDR2 YYREEE (reference sequence). The CDR3 extends over 13 amino acids. Trimming shortened V by 0 bases and J by 5 bases, and 3 bases separated the two germline ends. The CDR3 here is CASSLGDNSPLHF. The DNA for the CDR3 is TGTGCCAGCAGCTTGGGGGATAATTCACCCCTCCACTTT.

V and J are TRBV10-2 and TRBJ2-6; either TRBD1 or TRBD2 may fit D (5 bases each). V dropped 3 bases and J dropped 3 bases, with 15 bases sitting between them. This CDR3 contains 17 residues. Germline values: CDR1 WSHSY, CDR2 SAAADI. The CDR3 region is CASSERDLFFGANVLTF. The DNA for the CDR3 is TGCGCCAGCAGTGAACGGGACCTGTTTTTTGGGGCCAACGTCCTGACTTTC.

The chain employs TRBV5-8 and TRBJ1-3, with unresolved D. The CDR3 runs to 14 residues. Per the germline V gene, CDR1 is SGHTS and CDR2 is YDEGEE. V was cut by 6 bases and J by 8 bases, with 18 bases left in between. The CDR3 here is CASTTWDRADTIYF. The DNA of the CDR3 is TGTGCCAGCACCACATGGGATAGGGCGGACACCATATATTTT.

Only one count was recorded for this clone. The chain carries TRBV19 and TRBJ2-6; the match to TRBD1 covers 9 bases. The length of the CDR3 is 16 residues. Germline assignment: CDR1 LNHDA and CDR2 SQIVND (reference sequence). V trimming: 1 base; J trimming: 2 bases; junction bases outside the gene matches: 0. The DNA of the CDR3 is TGTGCCAGTAGTATAGGGGACAGGGCTGGGGCCAACGTCCTGACTTTC. This translates into CASSIGDRAGANVLTF.

The chain joins TRBV6-6 to TRBJ2-7; TRBD1 matches at 8 bases. V shed 6 bases and J 4 bases; nucleotides not matched to a gene: 8. The germline gives CDR1 MNHNY, CDR2 SVGAGI (reference sequence). CDR3 length: 14 amino acids. CDR3 amino acids: CASRPQTGVYEQYF. Here the CDR3 DNA reads TGTGCCAGCAGACCCCAGACAGGGGTTTACGAGCAGTACTTC.

The chain couples TRBV5-1 to TRBJ1-3; D may be TRBD1 (5 bases). V lost 4 bases and J lost 4, with 21 bases in between. Germline lookup yields CDR1 SGHRS and CDR2 YFSETQ. The CDR3 has 17 residues. CDR3 in DNA: TGCGCCAGCAGCCCACACACCAGGGAGTTTGGGGGAAACACCATATATTTT. It yields the protein CASSPHTREFGGNTIYF.

V is TRBV5-4 and J is TRBJ1-6, with TRBD1 matching over 7 bases. Germline V gene lookup returns CDR1 SGHNT and CDR2 YYREEE (reference sequence). CDR3 length: 17 residues. After removal of 0 bases from V and 5 bases from J, the junction contained 8 bases not matched to a gene. CDR3 sequence reads: CASSLGGDSLNNSPLHF. The CDR3 DNA reads TGTGCCAGCAGCTTGGGGGGGGACAGCCTCAATAATTCACCCCTCCACTTT.

This clone was counted only a few times. This chain uses TRBV5-1 with TRBJ1-2, with 10 bases aligning to TRBD1. V shed 0 bases and J 8 bases; nucleotides not matched to a gene: 10. Germline CDR1 SGHRS, CDR2 YFSETQ. CDR3 size: 16 residues. The CDR3 coding sequence is TGCGCCAGCAGCTTGGGGCTCGGGACAGGGGAAAGGGGCTACACCTTC. It codes for CASSLGLGTGERGYTF.

A few counts support this clone. The chain carries TRBV6-6 and TRBJ1-2; 7 bases are a match to TRBD1. This CDR3 region has 13 residues. Germline CDR1 is MNHNY and CDR2 is SVGAGI (reference sequence). Losses at the gene ends were 7 bases for V and 8 bases for J; bases not matched to a gene: 10. CDR3 protein: CASISTGEQGYTF. The CDR3 bases are TGTGCCAGCATCTCAACAGGGGAACAAGGCTACACCTTC.

The chain recombines TRBV29-1 with TRBJ1-4; D is perhaps TRBD1 (5 bases). This CDR3 region has 13 residues. V was cut by 6 bases and J by 4 bases, with 12 bases left in between. Germline V lookup: CDR1 SQVTM, CDR2 ANQGSEA. CDR3 residues: CSVRPQGNEKLFF. For the CDR3, the DNA is TGCAGCGTCCGCCCCCAGGGTAATGAAAAACTGTTTTTT.

The chain uses TRBV10-2 and TRBJ1-5; D possibly corresponds to TRBD1 (6 bases). Trimming removed 5 bases from V and 6 bases from J, with 11 bases in between. From germline, CDR1 is WSHSY and CDR2 SAAADI. The CDR3 length is 13 residues. CDR3 coding DNA: TGCGCCAGCAGTACACAGGGTGGTCAGCCCCAGCATTTT. This encodes CASSTQGGQPQHF.